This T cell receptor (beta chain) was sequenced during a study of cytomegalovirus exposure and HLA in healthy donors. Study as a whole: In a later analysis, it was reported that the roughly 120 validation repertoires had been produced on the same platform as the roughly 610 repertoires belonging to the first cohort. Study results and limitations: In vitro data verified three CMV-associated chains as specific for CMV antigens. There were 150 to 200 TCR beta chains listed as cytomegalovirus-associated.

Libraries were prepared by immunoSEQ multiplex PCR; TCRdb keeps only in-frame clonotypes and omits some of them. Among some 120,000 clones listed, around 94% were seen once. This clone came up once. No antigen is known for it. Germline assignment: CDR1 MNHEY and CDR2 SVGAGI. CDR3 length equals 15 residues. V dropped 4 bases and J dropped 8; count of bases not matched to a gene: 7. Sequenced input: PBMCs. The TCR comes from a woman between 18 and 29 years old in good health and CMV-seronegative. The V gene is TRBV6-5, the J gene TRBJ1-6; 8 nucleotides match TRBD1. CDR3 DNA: TGTGCCAGCAGTTCCCCGACAGGGGTGGATTCACCCCTCCACTTT. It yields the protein CASSSPTGVDSPLHF.